Listed below are T cell receptor beta chains from one sample, sequenced in a study of T cells after posttransplantation cyclophosphamide. The protocol was immunoSEQ multiplex PCR, while the TCRdb copy is restricted to in-frame clones and leaves out a portion. Of 1,500 to 2,000 clones in the sample, roughly 71% are singletons; the top ten hold approximately 40%. Sequenced material: CD8+ T cells sorted from PBMCs, taken after allogeneic stem cell transplant with posttransplant cyclophosphamide. All receptors come from a male patient younger than 45 who received an allogeneic stem cell transplant from a related donor, was CMV-positive, and had acute GVHD only. A share of the T cells may be of graft donor origin. CDR3s include the opening cysteine and the closing phenylalanine or tryptophan. D genes are given only for firm matches. The size field is filled for only some rows; it gives once, few, many or a size class.

abundance | d_gene | j_gene | v_gene | CDR3aa | CDR3nt
. | . | TRBJ2-2 | TRBV6-6 | CALYGETGELFF | TGTGCCCTCTACGGTGAAACCGGGGAGCTGTTTTTT
. | . | TRBJ2-7 | TRBV6-4 | CASSDPGRGHTPYEQYF | TGTGCCAGCAGTGACCCCGGCCGTGGACATACTCCCTACGAGCAGTACTTC
. | TRBD2 | TRBJ2-7 | TRBV25-1 | CASTPRGGYEQYF | TGTGCCAGCACACCCCGGGGGGGCTACGAGCAGTACTTC
few | TRBD1 | TRBJ1-1 | TRBV7-9 | CASSLAGTGFTEAFF | TGTGCCAGCAGCTTAGCCGGGACAGGGTTCACTGAAGCTTTCTTT
. | . | TRBJ1-1 | TRBV7-6 | CASSLNSGNTEAFF | TGTGCCAGCAGCTTGAACAGCGGGAACACTGAAGCTTTCTTT
. | . | TRBJ2-7 | TRBV19 | CASSHRSDYEQYF | TGTGCCAGTAGTCACAGGTCTGACTACGAGCAGTACTTC
. | . | TRBJ2-5 | TRBV13 | CASSPRENQETQYF | TGTGCCAGCAGCCCCCGGGAGAACCAAGAGACCCAGTACTTC
. | TRBD1 | TRBJ2-6 | TRBV7-9 | CASSSPDRGPGANVLTF | TGTGCCAGCAGCTCCCCCGACAGGGGACCTGGGGCCAACGTCCTGACTTTC
. | . | TRBJ2-5 | TRBV15 | CATGDSPGETQYF | TGTGCCACGGGGGACTCACCCGGGGAGACCCAGTACTTC
medium-sized | . | TRBJ2-7 | TRBV5-1 | CASSLATGLSSYEQYF | TGCGCCAGCAGCTTGGCTACAGGTCTTAGCTCCTACGAGCAGTACTTC
. | TRBD1 | TRBJ1-1 | TRBV4-3 | CASLGAGGWTEAFF | TGCGCCAGTCTGGGGGCAGGGGGCTGGACTGAAGCTTTCTTT
few | . | TRBJ2-7 | TRBV5-4 | CASSGEVADPYEQYF | TGTGCCAGCAGCGGGGAGGTGGCGGATCCCTACGAGCAGTACTTC
. | . | TRBJ2-3 | TRBV7-7 | CASSPPTGERDTQYF | TGTGCCAGCAGCCCACCGACGGGGGAGAGGGATACGCAGTATTTT
few | TRBD2 | TRBJ2-1 | TRBV6-1 | CASSEAGGYNEQFF | TGTGCCAGCAGTGAAGCGGGGGGGTACAATGAGCAGTTCTTC
. | . | TRBJ2-1 | TRBV4-3 | CASSQVSDYPPTYNEQFF | TGCGCCAGCAGCCAAGTGTCGGACTATCCTCCAACTTACAATGAGCAGTTCTTC
. | . | TRBJ1-1 | TRBV9 | CASSPEGGLNTEAFF | TGTGCCAGCAGCCCCGAAGGAGGATTGAACACTGAAGCTTTCTTT
. | . | TRBJ1-2 | TRBV27 | CASSPRGNGYTF | TGTGCCAGCAGTCCGCGAGGGAATGGCTACACCTTC
. | . | TRBJ2-7 | TRBV9 | CASSLNEYEQYF | TGTGCCAGCAGTTTGAACGAGTACGAGCAGTACTTC
. | TRBD1 | TRBJ1-6 | TRBV10-3 | CAISDGTGGSPLHF | TGTGCCATCAGTGACGGGACAGGGGGTTCACCCCTCCACTTT
few | . | TRBJ2-1 | TRBV4-1 | CASSQAGAYNEQFF | TGCGCCAGCAGCCAAGCGGGGGCCTACAATGAGCAGTTCTTC
few | TRBD2 | TRBJ2-7 | TRBV7-9 | CASSLVGGDGEQYF | TGTGCCAGCAGCTTAGTCGGGGGGGACGGCGAGCAGTACTTC
. | TRBD1 | TRBJ2-2 | TRBV7-9 | CASSPLQGARYTGELFF | TGTGCCAGCAGCCCACTCCAGGGGGCGAGGTACACCGGGGAGCTGTTTTTT
. | . | TRBJ2-3 | TRBV6-5 | CASSYLGPGDTQYF | TGTGCCAGCAGTTACCTGGGGCCGGGAGATACGCAGTATTTT
. | . | TRBJ2-7 | TRBV13 | CASSSTEITYEQYF | TGTGCCAGCAGCTCGACAGAGATAACCTACGAGCAGTACTTC
. | . | TRBJ2-1 | TRBV29-1 | CSVEDIWRGGSSYNEQFF | TGCAGCGTTGAAGACATCTGGCGGGGCGGCAGCTCCTACAATGAGCAGTTCTTC
. | . | TRBJ2-7 | TRBV6-6 | CASSPTATYEQYF | TGTGCCAGCAGTCCGACAGCCACCTACGAGCAGTACTTC
. | TRBD2 | TRBJ2-3 | TRBV19 | CASKPGLTSTDTQYF | TGTGCCAGTAAACCGGGACTAACTAGCACAGATACGCAGTATTTT
once | . | TRBJ2-7 | TRBV5-6 | CASSLATGLSSYEQYF | TGCGCCAGCAGCTTGGCTACAGGTCTTAGCTCCTACGAGCAGTACTTC
. | . | TRBJ2-3 | TRBV7-2 | CASSPHLGGGTDTQYF | TGTGCCAGCAGCCCTCATCTTGGGGGCGGGACAGATACGCAGTATTTT
. | TRBD2 | TRBJ2-2 | TRBV19 | CASSRKIGGEIGGELFF | TGTGCCAGTAGCCGCAAAATCGGGGGGGAGATAGGCGGGGAGCTGTTTTTT
. | TRBD1 | TRBJ1-6 | TRBV10-2 | CASSESPDRYNSPLHF | TGCGCCAGCAGTGAGTCCCCGGACAGGTATAATTCACCCCTCCACTTT
. | TRBD2 | TRBJ2-3 | TRBV5-6 | CASSLKLAYSTDTQYF | TGTGCCAGCAGCTTGAAACTAGCGTATAGCACAGATACGCAGTATTTT
. | TRBD1 | TRBJ1-6 | TRBV5-6 | CASSLGPGTGNSPPHF | TGTGCCAGCAGCTTGGGTCCCGGGACAGGGAATTCACCCCCCCACTTT
once | . | TRBJ2-7 | TRBV6-1 | CASSEGQGKNYEQYF | TGTGCCAGCAGTGAAGGGCAGGGGAAGAACTACGAGCAGTACTTC
. | TRBD1 | TRBJ1-1 | TRBV7-6 | CASSNRGNTEAFF | TGTGCCAGCAGCAACAGGGGGAACACTGAAGCTTTCTTT
. | . | TRBJ2-1 | TRBV6-5 | CASSYSISGWVNEQFF | TGTGCCAGCAGTTACTCGATAAGCGGATGGGTCAATGAGCAGTTCTTC
. | . | TRBJ2-3 | TRBV4-3 | CASSQEWRSTDTQYF | TGCGCCAGCAGCCAAGAATGGAGGAGCACAGATACGCAGTATTTT
medium-sized | . | TRBJ1-1 | TRBV25-1 | CASSRGGTTEAFF | TGTGCCAGCTCCCGGGGGGGGACCACTGAAGCTTTCTTT
. | TRBD1 | TRBJ2-7 | TRBV27 | CASSPTGGSLFLGEQYF | TGTGCCAGCAGCCCGACAGGGGGATCCCTATTTTTGGGGGAGCAGTACTTC
few | . | TRBJ2-3 | TRBV13 | CASSPGPDFYRPLGGTDTQYF | TGTGCCAGCAGCCCAGGGCCGGACTTCTACCGGCCTCTTGGGGGGACAGATACGCAGTATTTT
. | . | TRBJ2-7 | TRBV27 | CASSSWGHGYEQYF | TGTGCCAGCAGCTCCTGGGGGCACGGGTACGAGCAGTACTTC
. | TRBD2 | TRBJ2-1 | TRBV7-2 | CASSPAGAYYNEQFF | TGTGCCAGCAGCCCAGCGGGGGCCTACTACAATGAGCAGTTCTTC
. | . | TRBJ2-5 | TRBV5-4 | CASSLAFAGETQYF | TGTGCCAGCAGCTTGGCCTTCGCAGGGGAGACCCAGTACTTC
. | . | TRBJ2-5 | TRBV4-3 | CASSQAGEETQYF | TGCGCCAGCAGCCAAGCAGGGGAGGAGACCCAGTACTTC
. | . | TRBJ1-2 | TRBV19 | CASSMRTELNYGYTF | TGTGCCAGTAGTATGAGGACAGAACTCAACTATGGCTACACCTTC
few | TRBD1 | TRBJ1-5 | TRBV5-5 | CASSQDLGQAFSPLHF | TGTGCCAGCAGCCAAGATCTCGGACAGGCCTTCTCTCCCTTGCATTTT
. | . | TRBJ1-5 | TRBV28 | CASNTGYSNQPQHF | TGTGCCAGCAATACAGGTTATAGCAATCAGCCCCAGCATTTT
few | . | TRBJ1-2 | TRBV7-9 | CASSLVGEANYGYTF | TGTGCCAGCAGCTTAGTCGGAGAAGCTAACTATGGCTACACCTTC
. | . | TRBJ1-4 | TRBV25-1 | CASSDKRGRGREKLFF | TGTGCCAGCAGTGACAAAAGAGGCAGGGGACGTGAAAAACTGTTTTTT
. | . | TRBJ2-7 | TRBV20-1 | CSARVEMEQYF | TGCAGTGCTAGAGTAGAGATGGAGCAGTACTTC
. | TRBD1 | TRBJ2-7 | TRBV7-9 | CASSSQGAEQYF | TGTGCCAGCAGCTCACAGGGGGCCGAGCAGTACTTC
. | TRBD2 | TRBJ2-7 | TRBV18 | CASSPTGLADSYEQYF | TGTGCCAGCTCACCAACAGGACTAGCGGACTCCTACGAGCAGTACTTC
. | . | TRBJ1-2 | TRBV28 | CASSLFAGDGYTF | TGTGCCAGCAGTTTATTTGCAGGGGACGGCTACACCTTC
. | TRBD1 | TRBJ1-6 | TRBV7-2 | CASSEQGALYNSPLHF | TGTGCCAGCAGCGAACAGGGGGCATTGTATAATTCACCCCTCCACTTT
. | . | TRBJ1-2 | TRBV18 | CASSPPYRSYGYTF | TGTGCCAGCTCGCCCCCATACAGATCCTATGGCTACACCTTC